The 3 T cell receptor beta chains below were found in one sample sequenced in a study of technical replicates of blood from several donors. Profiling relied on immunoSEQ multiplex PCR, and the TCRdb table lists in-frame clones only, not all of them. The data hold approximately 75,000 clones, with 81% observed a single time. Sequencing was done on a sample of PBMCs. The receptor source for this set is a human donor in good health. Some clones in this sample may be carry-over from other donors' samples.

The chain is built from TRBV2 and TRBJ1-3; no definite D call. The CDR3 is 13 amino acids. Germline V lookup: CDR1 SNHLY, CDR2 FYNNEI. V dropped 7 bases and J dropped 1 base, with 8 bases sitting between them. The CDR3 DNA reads TGTGCCAGCACGCGAGATTCTGGAAACACCATATATTTT. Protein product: CASTRDSGNTIYF.

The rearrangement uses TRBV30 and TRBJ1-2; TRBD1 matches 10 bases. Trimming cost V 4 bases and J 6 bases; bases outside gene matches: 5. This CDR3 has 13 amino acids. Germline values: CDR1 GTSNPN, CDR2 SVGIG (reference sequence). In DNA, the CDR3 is TGTGCCTGGACGACCGGGACAGGGGATGGCTACACCTTC. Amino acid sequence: CAWTTGTGDGYTF.

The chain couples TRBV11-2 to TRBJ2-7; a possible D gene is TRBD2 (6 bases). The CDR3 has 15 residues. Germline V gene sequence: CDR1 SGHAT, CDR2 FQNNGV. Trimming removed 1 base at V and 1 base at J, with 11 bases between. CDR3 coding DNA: TGTGCCAGCAGCTTAGGGCTAGCGCCGTCCTACGAGCAGTACTTC. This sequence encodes CASSLGLAPSYEQYF.